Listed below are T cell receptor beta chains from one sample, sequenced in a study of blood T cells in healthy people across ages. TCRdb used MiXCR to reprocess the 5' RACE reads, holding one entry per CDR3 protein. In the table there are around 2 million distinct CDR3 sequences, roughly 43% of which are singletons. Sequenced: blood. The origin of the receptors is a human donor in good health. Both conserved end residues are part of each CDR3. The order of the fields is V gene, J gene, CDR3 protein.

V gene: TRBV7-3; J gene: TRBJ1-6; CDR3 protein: CASSLTVNGPLHF
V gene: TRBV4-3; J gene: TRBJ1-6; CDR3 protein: CASSQKPTASPLHF
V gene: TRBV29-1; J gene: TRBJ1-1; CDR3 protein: CSGGQGTGTEAFF
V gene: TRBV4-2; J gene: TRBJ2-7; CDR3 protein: CASSQPTGAVYEQYF
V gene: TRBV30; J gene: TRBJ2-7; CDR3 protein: CAWKDEQYF
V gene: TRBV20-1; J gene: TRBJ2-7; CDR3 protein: CSARDGGGTWAYEQYF
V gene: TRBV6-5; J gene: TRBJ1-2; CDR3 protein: CASTTGSYGYTF
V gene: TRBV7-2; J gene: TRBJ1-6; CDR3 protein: CAIMGQGGVYNSPLHF
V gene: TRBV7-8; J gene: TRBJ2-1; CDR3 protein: CASSPGGGLYNEQFF
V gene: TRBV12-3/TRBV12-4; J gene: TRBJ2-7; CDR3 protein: CASSHRGQGNSEQYF
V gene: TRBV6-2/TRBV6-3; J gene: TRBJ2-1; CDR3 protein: CASSQETGTPQFF
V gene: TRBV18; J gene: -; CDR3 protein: CASSPVQGSDIQYF
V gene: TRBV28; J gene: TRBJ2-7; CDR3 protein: CASSRFEQYF
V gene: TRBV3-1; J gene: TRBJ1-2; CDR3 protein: CASSHAETYGYTF
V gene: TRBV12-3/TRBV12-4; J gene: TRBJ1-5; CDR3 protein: CASSTAMGGGQPQHF
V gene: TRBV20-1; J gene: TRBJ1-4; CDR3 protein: CSARDLDEKLFF
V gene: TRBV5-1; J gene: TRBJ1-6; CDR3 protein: CASSTTGDSPLHF
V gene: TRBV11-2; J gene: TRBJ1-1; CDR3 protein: CASSFYRVGGTEAFF
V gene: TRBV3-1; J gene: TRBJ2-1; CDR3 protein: CASSQDTSGGHNEQFF
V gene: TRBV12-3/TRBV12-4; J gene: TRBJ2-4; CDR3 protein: CASSLNTSLKNIQYF
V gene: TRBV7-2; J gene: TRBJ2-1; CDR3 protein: CASSTPGRGNEQFF
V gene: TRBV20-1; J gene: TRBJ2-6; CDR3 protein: CSAPVTSGANVLTF
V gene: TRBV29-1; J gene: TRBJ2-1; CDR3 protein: CSVETDRGNEQFF
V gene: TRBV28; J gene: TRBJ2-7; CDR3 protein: CASSLSDRELWGQYF
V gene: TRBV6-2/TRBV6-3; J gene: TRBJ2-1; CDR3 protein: CASSHPIDRGNEQFF
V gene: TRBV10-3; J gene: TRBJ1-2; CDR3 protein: CAILPRWGATGYTF
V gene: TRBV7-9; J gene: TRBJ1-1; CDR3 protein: CASSQIYQGAEAFF
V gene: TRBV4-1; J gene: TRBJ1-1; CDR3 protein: CASSHGRDSSEAFF
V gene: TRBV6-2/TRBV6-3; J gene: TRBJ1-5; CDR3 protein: CASTPRGEGTQPQHF
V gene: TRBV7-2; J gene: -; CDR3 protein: CASSYLGQIEQYF
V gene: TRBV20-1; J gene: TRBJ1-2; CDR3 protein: CSASRGINYGYTF
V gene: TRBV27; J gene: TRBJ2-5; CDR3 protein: CASSLDGGALVETQYF
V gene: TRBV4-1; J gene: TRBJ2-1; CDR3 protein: CASSQDMEDEQFF
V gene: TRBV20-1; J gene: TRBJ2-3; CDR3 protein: CSAKKMIYDTQYF
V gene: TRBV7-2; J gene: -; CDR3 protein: CASSPRDPAYEQYF
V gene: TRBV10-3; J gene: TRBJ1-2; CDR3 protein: CAISEEGNYGYTF
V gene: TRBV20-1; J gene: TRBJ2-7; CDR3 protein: CNAPRTGLPTYEQYF
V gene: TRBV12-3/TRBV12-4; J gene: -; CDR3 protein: CASSPPQFTLLDREKETQYF
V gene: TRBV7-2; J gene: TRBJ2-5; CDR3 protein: CASSLDLGSKETQYF
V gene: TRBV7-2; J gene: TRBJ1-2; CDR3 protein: CASSLRVNRLNGYTF